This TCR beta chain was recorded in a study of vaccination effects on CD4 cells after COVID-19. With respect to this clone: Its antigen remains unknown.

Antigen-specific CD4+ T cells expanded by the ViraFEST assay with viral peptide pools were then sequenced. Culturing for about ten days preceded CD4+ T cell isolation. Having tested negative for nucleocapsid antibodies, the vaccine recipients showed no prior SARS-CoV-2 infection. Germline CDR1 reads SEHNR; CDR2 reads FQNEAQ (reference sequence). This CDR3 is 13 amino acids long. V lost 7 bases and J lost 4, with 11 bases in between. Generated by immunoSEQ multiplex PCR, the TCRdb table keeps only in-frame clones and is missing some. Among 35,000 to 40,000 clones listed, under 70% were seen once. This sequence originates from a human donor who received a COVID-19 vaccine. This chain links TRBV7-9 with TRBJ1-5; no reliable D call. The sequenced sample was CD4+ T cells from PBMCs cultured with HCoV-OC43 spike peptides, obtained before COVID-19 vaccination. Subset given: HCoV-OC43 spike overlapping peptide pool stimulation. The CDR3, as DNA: TGTGCCAGCACTAAGGACTTTAATCAGCCCCAGCATTTT. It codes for CASTKDFNQPQHF.